These 14 T cell receptor beta chains were sequenced from one sample in a study of control samples from healthy donors and cancer patients. Here immunoSEQ multiplex PCR was the method, and the copy in TCRdb shows in-frame clones only, minus some. Seen here are more than 15,000 clones, roughly 91% observed once, and the top ten hold about 9%. Sequencing was performed on PBMCs. Every receptor here comes from an older woman with head and neck cancer.

This chain connects TRBV9 to TRBJ1-2; D remains unclear. Trimming shortened V by 2 bases and J by 4 bases, and 9 bases separated the two germline ends. The CDR3 length is 13 residues. Germline CDR1 reads SGDLS; CDR2 reads YYNGEE. Here the CDR3 DNA reads TGTGCCAGCAGCGTGGACCGCGGCTATGGCTACACCTTC. Translation: CASSVDRGYGYTF.

In this sample, this clone turned up a few times. The chain has TRBV6-2 or TRBV6-3 and TRBJ2-5; a possible D gene is TRBD1 (5 bases). CDR1 is MNHEY and CDR2 is SVGEGT in the germline V gene. V lost 2 bases, J lost 1 base, and 14 bases lay in between. The CDR3 has 16 amino acids. In DNA form, the CDR3 reads TGTGCCAGCAGTTACGTTCAGGGCACTCTCCAAGAGACCCAGTACTTC. Translating gives CASSYVQGTLQETQYF.

V usage is TRBV3-1 (or the pseudogene TRBV3-2) and J usage is TRBJ2-7; D may be TRBD1 or TRBD2 (5 bases each). Germline CDR1 and CDR2: LGHDT and YNNKEL (reference sequence). Trimming took 4 bases from V and 0 from J, leaving 10 bases between them. CDR3 length equals 14 residues. The CDR3 protein is CASSLGPSSYEQYF. The CDR3, as DNA: TGTGCCAGCAGCCTGGGACCGAGCTCCTACGAGCAGTACTTC.

The gene calls are TRBV28 and TRBJ2-2; D is possibly TRBD1 (6 bases). Trimming left V 6 bases short and J 0 bases short, with 14 bases between. The CDR3 extends over 16 amino acids. CDR1 MDHEN and CDR2 SYDVKM come from the germline V gene. The CDR3 loop reads CASSRAGVTNTGELFF. CDR3 in DNA: TGTGCCAGCAGCCGAGCAGGGGTCACGAACACCGGGGAGCTGTTTTTT.

This rearrangement joins TRBV18 to TRBJ1-1; no reliable D call. Trimming took 3 bases from V and 4 from J, leaving 12 bases between them. This CDR3 has 14 amino acids. The germline CDR1 and CDR2 sequences are KGHSH and LQKENI. CDR3 in DNA: TGTGCCAGCTCACCCCTCGGGTATTCCACTGAAGCTTTCTTT. The encoded protein is CASSPLGYSTEAFF.

The rearrangement joins TRBV28 to TRBJ2-3; D perhaps matches TRBD1 (6 bases). The CDR3 loop spans 13 amino acids. Per the germline V gene, CDR1 is MDHEN and CDR2 is SYDVKM. V lost 3 bases and J 5 bases, leaving 9 bases between the germline ends. CDR3 coding DNA: TGTGCCAGCAGTTTCTGGGGGCGAGATACGCAGTATTTT. This sequence encodes CASSFWGRDTQYF.

The gene calls are TRBV11-2 and TRBJ2-1; 12 bases are a match to TRBD2. After removal of 2 bases from V and 4 bases from J, the junction contained 9 bases not matched to a gene. Germline-derived CDR1 and CDR2 are SGHAT and FQNNGV. The CDR3 has 18 amino acids. The DNA of the CDR3 is TGTGCCAGCAGCTTACTAGCGGGAGGGCCAGAGGGTTACAATGAGCAGTTCTTC. It codes for CASSLLAGGPEGYNEQFF.

The chain couples TRBV10-3 to TRBJ1-2; 8 nucleotides line up with TRBD1. Trimming cost V 4 bases and J 8 bases; bases outside gene matches: 12. CDR1 is ENHRY, CDR2 SYGVKD, per germline. This CDR3 has 15 amino acids. The CDR3 protein is CAISGNLQGAEGYTF. The CDR3 DNA follows: TGTGCCATCAGTGGCAACCTGCAGGGGGCGGAGGGCTACACCTTC.

The V and J genes are TRBV4-1 and TRBJ2-1; maybe TRBD2 (6 bases). V was cut by 1 base and J by 9 bases, with 7 bases left in between. Germline values: CDR1 MGHRA, CDR2 YSYEKL. The length of the CDR3 is 12 residues. The CDR3: CASSQGGGEQFF. CDR3 coding DNA: TGCGCCAGCAGCCAAGGGGGAGGTGAGCAGTTCTTC.

This clone showed up just once. CDR3: CAAGGVLYGTQYF. Written as DNA, the CDR3 is TGTGCCGCAGGGGGAGTTCTTTACGGAACCCAGTACTTC. The chain carries TRBV7-7 and TRBJ2-5; 7 bases match TRBD1. The CDR3 is made up of 13 amino acids. The J segment lost 8 bases and the V segment lost 11 bases, leaving 14 bases of the junction unmatched. The V gene's germline CDR1 is SSHAT and CDR2 FNYEAQ (reference sequence).

The rearrangement joins TRBV7-9 to TRBJ2-1; D gene uncertain. Between the trimmed V and J ends, which lost 2 bases and 7 bases, there was a span of 6 bases. CDR3 length: 12 amino acids. CDR1 is SEHNR, CDR2 FQNEAQ, per germline (reference sequence). The CDR3 protein is CASSLNWNEQFF. CDR3 bases: TGTGCCAGCAGCTTAAACTGGAATGAGCAGTTCTTC. The whole variable domain, remainder taken from reference TRBV7-9 and TRBJ2-1, is DTGVSQNPRHKITKRGQNVTFRCDPISEHNRLYWYRQTLGQGPEFLTYFQNEAQLEKSRLLSDRFSAERPKGSFSTLEIQRTEQGDSAMYLCASSLNWNEQFFGPGTRLTVL.

The V call is TRBV11-2, the J call TRBJ2-1; tentative D call: TRBD2 (5 bases). This CDR3 region has 14 residues. Trimming cost V 0 bases and J 8 bases, with 11 bases left between them. Per germline, CDR1 SGHAT and CDR2 FQNNGV. Here the CDR3 reads CASSLERGGYEQFF. The CDR3 coding sequence is TGTGCCAGCAGCTTAGAGCGCGGAGGTTATGAGCAGTTCTTC.

This chain joins TRBV19 and TRBJ1-5; no definite D call. CDR1 is LNHDA, CDR2 SQIVND, per germline (reference sequence). CDR3 length equals 15 residues. V was pared by 1 base and J by 7 bases, with 14 bases between. The CDR3 spells CASSIVRGMEQPQHF. The CDR3 bases are TGTGCCAGTAGTATAGTCCGAGGGATGGAGCAGCCCCAGCATTTT.

The rearrangement uses TRBV27 and TRBJ2-6; D is tentatively TRBD1 or TRBD2 (5 bases each). Germline CDR1 MNHEY, CDR2 SMNVEV (reference sequence). The CDR3 length is 15 residues. V lost 1 base and J lost 4, with 8 bases in between. The CDR3 loop reads CASSLLGTGANVLTF. In nucleotides, the CDR3 is TGTGCCAGCAGTTTATTAGGGACCGGGGCCAACGTCCTGACTTTC.